This is a list of T cell receptor beta chains from one sample in a study of shared clonotypes between healthy human individuals. Produced via immunoSEQ multiplex PCR; TCRdb's table is partial and in-frame only. The sample includes 2 million to 3 million clones, over 85% of them seen just once. Sequencing input: naive CD4+ T cells from PBMCs. The source of these receptors is a man aged 18-30 years in good health. Some clones in this sample may be carry-over from other donors' samples. CDR3s include the opening cysteine and the closing phenylalanine or tryptophan. A D gene is named only where the DNA matches it firmly. Clone size is not always given. Where it is, it says once, few, many or a class for expanded clones.

len: 12; abundance: .; d_gene: .; j_gene: TRBJ2-3; v_gene: TRBV6-6; CDR3aa: CASSRQRDTQYF; CDR3nt: TGTGCCAGCAGCCGTCAACGGGATACGCAGTATTTT
len: 13; abundance: .; d_gene: .; j_gene: TRBJ1-1; v_gene: TRBV5-1; CDR3aa: CASSSLRATEAFF; CDR3nt: TGCGCCAGCAGCTCGCTCAGGGCAACTGAAGCTTTCTTT
len: 16; abundance: .; d_gene: TRBD2; j_gene: TRBJ2-5; v_gene: TRBV4-2; CDR3aa: CASSQVSGGQQETQYF; CDR3nt: TGTGCCAGCAGCCAAGTTTCGGGAGGGCAGCAAGAGACCCAGTACTTC
len: 15; abundance: few; d_gene: .; j_gene: TRBJ1-1; v_gene: TRBV28; CDR3aa: CASSLSSLGDNEAFF; CDR3nt: TGTGCCAGCAGTTTGTCTTCGCTGGGGGACAATGAAGCTTTCTTT
len: 12; abundance: .; d_gene: .; j_gene: TRBJ1-2; v_gene: TRBV28; CDR3aa: CASESAGAGYTF; CDR3nt: TGTGCCAGCGAATCTGCAGGGGCTGGCTACACCTTC
len: 14; abundance: few; d_gene: TRBD1; j_gene: TRBJ1-5; v_gene: TRBV6-1; CDR3aa: CASRQGASNQPQHF; CDR3nt: TGTGCCAGCAGGCAGGGGGCGAGCAATCAGCCCCAGCATTTT
len: 16; abundance: .; d_gene: .; j_gene: TRBJ1-4; v_gene: TRBV4-2; CDR3aa: CASSQHPGTTNEKLFF; CDR3nt: TGTGCCAGCAGCCAACACCCAGGGACAACTAATGAAAAACTGTTTTTT
len: 14; abundance: .; d_gene: TRBD2; j_gene: TRBJ2-7; v_gene: TRBV5-1; CDR3aa: CASSEIGRGYEQYF; CDR3nt: TGCGCCAGCAGCGAAATCGGGAGGGGATACGAGCAGTACTTC
len: 15; abundance: .; d_gene: .; j_gene: TRBJ2-3; v_gene: TRBV6-4; CDR3aa: CASSDSGRETDTQYF; CDR3nt: TGTGCCAGCAGTGACTCGGGGCGGGAAACAGATACGCAGTATTTT
len: 13; abundance: .; d_gene: .; j_gene: TRBJ1-4; v_gene: TRBV28; CDR3aa: CASSSRNNEKLFF; CDR3nt: TGTGCCAGCAGTTCCAGAAATAATGAAAAACTGTTTTTT
len: 13; abundance: .; d_gene: .; j_gene: TRBJ2-5; v_gene: TRBV7-3; CDR3aa: CASSTSLQETQYF; CDR3nt: TGTGCCAGCAGCACAAGCCTCCAAGAGACCCAGTACTTC
len: 14; abundance: .; d_gene: .; j_gene: TRBJ1-2; v_gene: TRBV6-5; CDR3aa: CASSVNRINYGYTF; CDR3nt: TGTGCCAGCAGCGTAAACAGGATTAACTATGGCTACACCTTC
len: 12; abundance: .; d_gene: .; j_gene: TRBJ2-1; v_gene: TRBV15; CDR3aa: CATTPGNNEQFF; CDR3nt: TGTGCCACCACTCCAGGGAACAATGAGCAGTTCTTC
len: 19; abundance: .; d_gene: TRBD1; j_gene: TRBJ1-1; v_gene: TRBV27; CDR3aa: CASSSPRGGQGWTHTEAFF; CDR3nt: TGTGCCAGCAGTTCACCGCGGGGGGGACAGGGGTGGACCCACACTGAAGCTTTCTTT
len: 15; abundance: .; d_gene: .; j_gene: TRBJ2-1; v_gene: TRBV5-4; CDR3aa: CASSLLGGSYNEQFF; CDR3nt: TGTGCCAGCAGCTTGCTTGGGGGCTCCTACAATGAGCAGTTCTTC
len: 18; abundance: .; d_gene: TRBD1; j_gene: TRBJ1-1; v_gene: TRBV27; CDR3aa: CASSLRRTGRLRGTEAFF; CDR3nt: TGTGCCAGCAGTTTGAGAAGGACAGGGCGGTTAAGAGGCACTGAAGCTTTCTTT
len: 16; abundance: .; d_gene: .; j_gene: TRBJ2-7; v_gene: TRBV18; CDR3aa: CASSPLGQPSSYEQYF; CDR3nt: TGTGCCAGCTCACCCCTAGGCCAACCGAGCTCCTACGAGCAGTACTTC
len: 15; abundance: .; d_gene: .; j_gene: TRBJ2-2; v_gene: TRBV18; CDR3aa: CASSPPAGGTGELFF; CDR3nt: TGTGCCAGCTCACCACCTGCCGGGGGCACCGGGGAGCTGTTTTTT